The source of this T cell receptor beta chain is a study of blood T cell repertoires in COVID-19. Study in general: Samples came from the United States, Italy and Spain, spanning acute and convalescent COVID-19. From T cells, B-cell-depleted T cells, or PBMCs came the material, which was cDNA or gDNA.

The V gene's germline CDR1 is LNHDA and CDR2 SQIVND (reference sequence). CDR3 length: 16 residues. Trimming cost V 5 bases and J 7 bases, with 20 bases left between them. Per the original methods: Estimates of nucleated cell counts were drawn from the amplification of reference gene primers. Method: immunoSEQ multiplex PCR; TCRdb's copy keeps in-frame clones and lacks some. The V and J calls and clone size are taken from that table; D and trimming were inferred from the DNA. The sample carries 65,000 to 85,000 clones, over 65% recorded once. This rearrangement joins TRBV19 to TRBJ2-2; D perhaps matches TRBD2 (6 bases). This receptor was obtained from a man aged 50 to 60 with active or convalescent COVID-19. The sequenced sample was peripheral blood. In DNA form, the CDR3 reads TGTGCCAGTAGTTCCCGAGTCGCGTCGGGAGTCGGGGAGCTGTTTTTT. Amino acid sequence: CASSSRVASGVGELFF. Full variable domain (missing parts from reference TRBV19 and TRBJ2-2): DGGITQSPKYLFRKEGQNVTLSCEQNLNHDAMYWYRQDPGQGLRLIYYSQIVNDFQKGDIAEGYSVSREKKESFPLTVTSAQKNPTAFYLCASSSRVASGVGELFFGEGSRLTVL.